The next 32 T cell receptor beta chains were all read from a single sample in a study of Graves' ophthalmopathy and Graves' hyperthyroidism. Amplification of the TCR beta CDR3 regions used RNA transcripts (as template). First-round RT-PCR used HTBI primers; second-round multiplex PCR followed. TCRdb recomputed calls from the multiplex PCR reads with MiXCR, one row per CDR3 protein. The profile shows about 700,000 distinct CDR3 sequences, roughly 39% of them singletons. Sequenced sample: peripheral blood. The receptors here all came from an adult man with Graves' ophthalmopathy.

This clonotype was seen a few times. This CDR3 is CSARTGGLDTGELFF. The CDR3 nucleotides read TGCAGTGCTAGAACGGGGGGGCTGGACACCGGGGAGCTGTTTTTT. The J gene is TRBJ2-2, the V gene TRBV20-1; 8 nucleotides line up with TRBD2. CDR1 is DFQATT, CDR2 SNEGSKA, per germline (reference sequence). V lost 2 bases, J lost 3 bases, and 5 bases stayed unmatched. The CDR3 totals 15 residues.

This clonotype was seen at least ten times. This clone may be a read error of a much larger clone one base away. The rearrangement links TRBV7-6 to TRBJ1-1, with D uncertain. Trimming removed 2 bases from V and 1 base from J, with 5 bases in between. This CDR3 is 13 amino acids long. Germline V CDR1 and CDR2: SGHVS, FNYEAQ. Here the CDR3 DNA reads TGTGCCAGCAGCTTACAGGCGAACACTGAAGCTTTCTTT. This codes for CASSLQANTEAFF.

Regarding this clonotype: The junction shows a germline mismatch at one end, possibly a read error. As DNA, the CDR3 is TGTACCACCCGGGGTCCCCAGCCCCAGCATTTT. Residues: CTTRGPQPQHF. The chain recombines TRBV15 with TRBJ1-5, with unresolved D. The CDR3 consists of 11 residues. Germline CDR1 is LNHNV and CDR2 is YYDKDF (reference sequence).

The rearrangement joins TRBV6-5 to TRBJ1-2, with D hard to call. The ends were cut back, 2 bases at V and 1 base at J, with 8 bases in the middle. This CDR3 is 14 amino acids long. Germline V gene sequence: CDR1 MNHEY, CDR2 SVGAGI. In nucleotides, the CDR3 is TGTGCCAGCAGTTACCCGGACCTTAACTATGGCTACACCTTC. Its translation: CASSYPDLNYGYTF.

As DNA, the CDR3 is TGTGCCAGCAGCCAAGCCCAGGGGACTGAAGCTTTCTTT. Translated: CASSQAQGTEAFF. The chain uses TRBV14 and TRBJ1-1; a weak D match, TRBD1 (6 bases). The germline CDR1 and CDR2 sequences are SGHDN and FVKESK. Trimming took off 1 base at V and 5 bases at J, with 8 bases between the two ends. The CDR3 consists of 13 residues.

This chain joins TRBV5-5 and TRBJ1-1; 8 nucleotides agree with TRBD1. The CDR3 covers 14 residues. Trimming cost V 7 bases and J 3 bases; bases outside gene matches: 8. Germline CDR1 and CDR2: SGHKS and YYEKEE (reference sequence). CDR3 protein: CASATGTGYTEAFF. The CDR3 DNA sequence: TGTGCCAGCGCCACCGGGACAGGTTACACTGAAGCTTTCTTT.

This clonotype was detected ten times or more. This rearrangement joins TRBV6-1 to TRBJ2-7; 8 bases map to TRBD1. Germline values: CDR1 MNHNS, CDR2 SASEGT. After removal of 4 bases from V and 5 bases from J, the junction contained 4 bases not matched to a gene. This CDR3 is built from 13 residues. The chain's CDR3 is CASSAGRGHEQYF. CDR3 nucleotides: TGTGCCAGCAGTGCTGGCAGGGGGCACGAGCAGTACTTC.

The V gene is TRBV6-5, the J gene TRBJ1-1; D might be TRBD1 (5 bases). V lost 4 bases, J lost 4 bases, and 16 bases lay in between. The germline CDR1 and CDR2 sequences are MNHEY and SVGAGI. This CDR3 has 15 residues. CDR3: CASSLSGRLGTEAFF. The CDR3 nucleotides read TGTGCCAGCAGTTTATCGGGACGGCTGGGCACTGAAGCTTTCTTT.

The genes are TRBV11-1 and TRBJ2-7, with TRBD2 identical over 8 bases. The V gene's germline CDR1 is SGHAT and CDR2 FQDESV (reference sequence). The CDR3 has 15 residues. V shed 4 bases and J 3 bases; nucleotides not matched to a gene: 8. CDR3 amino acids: CASSSRLANNYEQYF. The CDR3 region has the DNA TGTGCCAGCAGCTCTCGACTAGCGAATAACTACGAGCAGTACTTC.

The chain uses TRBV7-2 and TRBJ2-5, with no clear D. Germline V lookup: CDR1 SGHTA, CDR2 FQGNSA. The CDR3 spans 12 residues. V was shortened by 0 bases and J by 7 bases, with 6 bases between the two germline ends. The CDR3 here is CASSLAVGTQYF. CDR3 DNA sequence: TGTGCCAGCAGCTTAGCCGTGGGGACCCAGTACTTC.

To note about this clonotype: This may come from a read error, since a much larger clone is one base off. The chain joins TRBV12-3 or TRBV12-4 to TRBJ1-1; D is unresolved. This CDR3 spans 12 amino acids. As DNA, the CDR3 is TGTGCTAGTGGCTGGGATAACACTGAAGCTTTCTTT. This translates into CASGWDNTEAFF.

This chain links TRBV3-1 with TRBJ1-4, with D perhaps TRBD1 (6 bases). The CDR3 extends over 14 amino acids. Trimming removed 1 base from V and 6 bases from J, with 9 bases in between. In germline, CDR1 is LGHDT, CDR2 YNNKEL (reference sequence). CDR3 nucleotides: TGTGCCAGCAGCCAAGGCGGGGGCTATGAAAAACTGTTTTTT. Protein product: CASSQGGGYEKLFF.

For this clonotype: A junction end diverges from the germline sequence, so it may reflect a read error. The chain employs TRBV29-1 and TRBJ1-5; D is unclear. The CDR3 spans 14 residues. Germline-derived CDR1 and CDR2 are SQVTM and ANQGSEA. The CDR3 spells CTVIWAANNQPQHF. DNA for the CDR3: TGCACCGTTATTTGGGCAGCGAACAATCAGCCCCAACATTTT.

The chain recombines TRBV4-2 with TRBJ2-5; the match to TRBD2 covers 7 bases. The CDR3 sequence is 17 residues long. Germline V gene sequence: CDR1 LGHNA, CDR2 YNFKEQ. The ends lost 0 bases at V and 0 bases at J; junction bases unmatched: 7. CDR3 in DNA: TGTGCCAGCAGCCAAGACTGGTCAGCGGGGTACCAAGAGACCCAGTACTTC. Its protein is CASSQDWSAGYQETQYF.

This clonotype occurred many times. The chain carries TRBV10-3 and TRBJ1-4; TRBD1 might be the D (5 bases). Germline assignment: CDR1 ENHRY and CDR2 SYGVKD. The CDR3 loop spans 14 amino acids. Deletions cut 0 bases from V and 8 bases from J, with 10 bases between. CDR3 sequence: CAISESSGGEKLFF. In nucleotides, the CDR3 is TGTGCCATCAGTGAGTCTTCTGGGGGAGAAAAACTGTTTTTT.

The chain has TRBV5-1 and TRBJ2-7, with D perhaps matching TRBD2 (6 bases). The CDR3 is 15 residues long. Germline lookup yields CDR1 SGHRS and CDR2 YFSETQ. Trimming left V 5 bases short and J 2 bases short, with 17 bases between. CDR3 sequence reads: CASSPQSGRAYEQYF. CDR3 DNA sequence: TGCGCCAGCAGTCCCCAGTCCGGGAGAGCCTACGAGCAGTACTTC.

This CDR3 reads CASSFQGENTEAFF. The CDR3 DNA reads as TGTGCCAGCAGTTTCCAGGGGGAGAACACTGAAGCTTTCTTT. The rearrangement links TRBV12-3 or TRBV12-4 to TRBJ1-1, with 7 bases fitting TRBD1. The V segment lost 3 bases and the J segment 1 base; nucleotides outside the gene matches: 2. This CDR3 contains 14 residues.

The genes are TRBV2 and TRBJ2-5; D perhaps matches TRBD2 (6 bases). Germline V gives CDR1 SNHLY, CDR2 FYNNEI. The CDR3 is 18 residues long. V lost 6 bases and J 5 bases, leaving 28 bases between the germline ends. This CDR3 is CASRRQPVSSAGGETQYF. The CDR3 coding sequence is TGTGCCAGCAGAAGACAACCGGTGTCTAGCGCCGGCGGGGAGACCCAGTACTTC.

The CDR3 spells CSALLGQMNTEAFF. Here the CDR3 DNA reads TGCAGCGCTCTCCTGGGACAGATGAACACTGAAGCTTTCTTT. J is TRBJ1-1 and V is TRBV29-1; 7 nucleotides agree with TRBD1. The CDR3 runs 14 residues. Trimming cost V 7 bases and J 0 bases; bases outside gene matches: 8. Germline CDR1 SQVTM, CDR2 ANQGSEA.

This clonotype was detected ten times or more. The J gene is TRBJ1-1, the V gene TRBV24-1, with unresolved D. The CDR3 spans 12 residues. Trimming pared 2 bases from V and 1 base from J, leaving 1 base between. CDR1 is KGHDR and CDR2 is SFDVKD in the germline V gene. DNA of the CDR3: TGTGCCACCAGTGATTGGAACACTGAAGCTTTCTTT. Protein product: CATSDWNTEAFF.

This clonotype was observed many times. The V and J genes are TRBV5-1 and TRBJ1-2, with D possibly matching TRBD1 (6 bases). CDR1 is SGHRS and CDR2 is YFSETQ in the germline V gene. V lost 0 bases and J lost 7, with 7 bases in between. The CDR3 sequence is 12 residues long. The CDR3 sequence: CASSLEQGGYTF. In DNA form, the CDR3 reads TGCGCCAGCAGCTTGGAACAGGGTGGCTACACCTTC.

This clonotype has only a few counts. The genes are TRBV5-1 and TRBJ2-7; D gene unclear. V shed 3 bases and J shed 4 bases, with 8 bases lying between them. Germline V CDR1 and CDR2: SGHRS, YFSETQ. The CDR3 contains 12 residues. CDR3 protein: CASSWDSYEQYF. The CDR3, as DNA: TGCGCCAGCAGCTGGGATTCTTACGAGCAGTACTTC. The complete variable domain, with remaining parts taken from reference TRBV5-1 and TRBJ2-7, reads KAGVTQTPRYLIKTRGQQVTLSCSPISGHRSVSWYQQTPGQGLQFLFEYFSETQRNKGNFPGRFSGRQFSNSRSEMNVSTLELGDSALYLCASSWDSYEQYFGPGTRLTVT.

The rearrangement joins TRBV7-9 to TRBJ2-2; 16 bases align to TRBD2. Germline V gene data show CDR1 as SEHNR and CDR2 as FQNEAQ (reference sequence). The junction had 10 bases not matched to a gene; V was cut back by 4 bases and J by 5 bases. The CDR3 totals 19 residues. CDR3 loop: CASSSPGLAGGRSTGELFF. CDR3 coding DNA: TGTGCCAGCAGCTCACCGGGACTAGCGGGAGGGAGATCAACCGGGGAGCTGTTTTTT. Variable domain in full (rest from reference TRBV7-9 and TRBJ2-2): DTGVSQNPRHKITKRGQNVTFRCDPISEHNRLYWYRQTLGQGPEFLTYFQNEAQLEKSRLLSDRFSAERPKGSFSTLEIQRTEQGDSAMYLCASSSPGLAGGRSTGELFFGEGSRLTVL.

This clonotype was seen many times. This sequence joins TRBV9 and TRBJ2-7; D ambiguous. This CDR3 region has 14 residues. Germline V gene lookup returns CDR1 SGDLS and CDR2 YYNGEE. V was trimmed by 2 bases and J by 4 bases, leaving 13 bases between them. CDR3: CASSVGSSRYEQYF. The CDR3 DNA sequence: TGTGCCAGCAGCGTGGGAAGCAGTAGGTACGAGCAGTACTTC. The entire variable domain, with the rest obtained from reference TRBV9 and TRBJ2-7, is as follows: DSGVTQTPKHLITATGQRVTLRCSPRSGDLSVYWYQQSLDQGLQFLIQYYNGEERAKGNILERFSAQQFPDLHSELNLSSLELGDSALYFCASSVGSSRYEQYFGPGTRLTVT.

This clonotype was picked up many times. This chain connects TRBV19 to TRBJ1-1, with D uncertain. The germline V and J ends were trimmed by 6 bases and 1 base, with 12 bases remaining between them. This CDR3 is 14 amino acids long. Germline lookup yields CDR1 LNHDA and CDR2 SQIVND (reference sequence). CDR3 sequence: CASSTTRRNTEAFF. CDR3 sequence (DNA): TGTGCCAGTAGCACAACAAGGCGGAACACTGAAGCTTTCTTT. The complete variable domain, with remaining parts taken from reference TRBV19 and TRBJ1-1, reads DGGITQSPKYLFRKEGQNVTLSCEQNLNHDAMYWYRQDPGQGLRLIYYSQIVNDFQKGDIAEGYSVSREKKESFPLTVTSAQKNPTAFYLCASSTTRRNTEAFFGQGTRLTVV.

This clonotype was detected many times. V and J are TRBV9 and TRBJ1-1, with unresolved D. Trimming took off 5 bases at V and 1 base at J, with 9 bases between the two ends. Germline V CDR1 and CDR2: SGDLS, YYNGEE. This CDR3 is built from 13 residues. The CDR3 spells CASRSQQNTEAFF. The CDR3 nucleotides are TGTGCCAGCAGGTCCCAGCAGAACACTGAAGCTTTCTTT.

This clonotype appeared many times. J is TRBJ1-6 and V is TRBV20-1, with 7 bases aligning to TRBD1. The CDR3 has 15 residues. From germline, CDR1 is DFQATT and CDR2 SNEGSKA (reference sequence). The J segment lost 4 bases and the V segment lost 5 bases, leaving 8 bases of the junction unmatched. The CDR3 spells CSAFAGTVYNSPLHF. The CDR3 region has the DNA TGCAGTGCTTTTGCCGGGACAGTATATAATTCACCCCTCCACTTT.

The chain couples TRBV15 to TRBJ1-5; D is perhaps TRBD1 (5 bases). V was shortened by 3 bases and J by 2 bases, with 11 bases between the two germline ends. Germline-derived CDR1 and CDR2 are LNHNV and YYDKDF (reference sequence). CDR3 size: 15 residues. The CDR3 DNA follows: TGTGCCACCAGCAGTTCGGGGGAAGGCAATCAGCCCCAGCATTTT. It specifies CATSSSGEGNQPQHF.

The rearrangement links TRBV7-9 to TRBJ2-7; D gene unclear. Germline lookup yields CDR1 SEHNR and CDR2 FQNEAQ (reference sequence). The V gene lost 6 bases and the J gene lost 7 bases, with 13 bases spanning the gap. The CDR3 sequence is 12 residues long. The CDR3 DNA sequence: TGTGCCAGCAGTTCCACAAGGGCAGAGCAGTACTTC. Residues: CASSSTRAEQYF. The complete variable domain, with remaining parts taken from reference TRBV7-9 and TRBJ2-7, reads DTGVSQNPRHKITKRGQNVTFRCDPISEHNRLYWYRQTLGQGPEFLTYFQNEAQLEKSRLLSDRFSAERPKGSFSTLEIQRTEQGDSAMYLCASSSTRAEQYFGPGTRLTVT.

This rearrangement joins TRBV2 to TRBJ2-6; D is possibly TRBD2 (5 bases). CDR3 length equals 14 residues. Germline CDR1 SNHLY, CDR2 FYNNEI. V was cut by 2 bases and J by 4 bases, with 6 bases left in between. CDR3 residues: CASSEPSGANVLTF. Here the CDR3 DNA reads TGTGCCAGCAGTGAACCTAGCGGGGCCAACGTCCTGACTTTC. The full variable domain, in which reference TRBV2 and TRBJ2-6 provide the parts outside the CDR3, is EPEVTQTPSHQVTQMGQEVILRCVPISNHLYFYWYRQILGQKVEFLVSFYNNEISEKSEIFDDQFSVERPDGSNFTLKIRSTKLEDSAMYFCASSEPSGANVLTFGAGSRLTVL.

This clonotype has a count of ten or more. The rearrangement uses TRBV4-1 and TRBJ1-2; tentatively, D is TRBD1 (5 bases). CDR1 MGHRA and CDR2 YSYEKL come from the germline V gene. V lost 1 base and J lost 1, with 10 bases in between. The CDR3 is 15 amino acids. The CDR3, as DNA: TGCGCCAGCAGCCAAGGTCAGGACATTAACTATGGCTACACCTTC. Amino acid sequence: CASSQGQDINYGYTF.

CDR3 DNA sequence: TGTGCCAGCAGCCAATCTGGCGAGGAGCCCCAGCATTTT. Translating gives CASSQSGEEPQHF. This rearrangement joins TRBV7-6 to TRBJ1-5; D call uncertain. CDR1 SGHVS and CDR2 FNYEAQ come from the germline V gene. The CDR3 has 13 amino acids. Trimming stripped 5 bases from V and 8 bases from J, with 13 bases between.